A selection of T cell receptor beta chains follows, all from one sample in a study of T cell responses to AZD1222 COVID-19 vaccine. TCRdb keeps only in-frame clones here, not all; method: immunoSEQ multiplex PCR. This sample yields about 110,000 clones, of which around 87% are seen a single time; less than 4.5% belongs to the top ten. The sequencing here drew on peripheral blood, taken 28 days after the second AZD1222 dose. The origin of the receptors is an adult who received the AZD1222 COVID-19 vaccine. The CDR3 runs from the conserved cysteine through the conserved F or W. A D gene is named only where the DNA matches it firmly. Expanded clones are given a class, and other clones once, few, many or no size at all.

clone_size: -; d_call: -; j_call: TRBJ1-5; v_call: TRBV6-5; cdr3_aa: CASIDASFSNQPQHF
clone_size: -; d_call: -; j_call: TRBJ2-6; v_call: TRBV6-5; cdr3_aa: CASSEDRLRVLTF
clone_size: -; d_call: TRBD1; j_call: TRBJ1-2; v_call: TRBV6-6; cdr3_aa: CASSWRGQGYTF
clone_size: -; d_call: TRBD1; j_call: TRBJ2-3; v_call: TRBV19; cdr3_aa: CAGDSHPHRDTQYF
clone_size: few; d_call: -; j_call: TRBJ1-5; v_call: TRBV27; cdr3_aa: CASNPGGIGQPQHF
clone_size: few; d_call: -; j_call: TRBJ2-1; v_call: TRBV9; cdr3_aa: CASSVTSRGYEQFF
clone_size: -; d_call: TRBD1; j_call: TRBJ2-3; v_call: TRBV5-4; cdr3_aa: CASSYPLGQEKEGDTQYF
clone_size: few; d_call: -; j_call: TRBJ1-4; v_call: TRBV13; cdr3_aa: CASSLGPRGDRREKLFF
clone_size: -; d_call: -; j_call: TRBJ2-7; v_call: TRBV12-3/TRBV12-4; cdr3_aa: CASSLIENEQYF
clone_size: -; d_call: -; j_call: TRBJ2-5; v_call: TRBV12-3/TRBV12-4; cdr3_aa: CASSSTLETQYF
clone_size: -; d_call: -; j_call: TRBJ1-1; v_call: TRBV28; cdr3_aa: CASSLSSEGNTEAFF
clone_size: -; d_call: -; j_call: TRBJ1-2; v_call: TRBV27; cdr3_aa: CASSPFGTYGYTF
clone_size: -; d_call: -; j_call: TRBJ1-2; v_call: TRBV19; cdr3_aa: CASSSPAQRYGYTF
clone_size: -; d_call: -; j_call: TRBJ1-2; v_call: TRBV15; cdr3_aa: CATSSRQDPNYGYTF
clone_size: -; d_call: TRBD2; j_call: TRBJ2-1; v_call: TRBV11-2; cdr3_aa: CASSTAEGGAYNEQFF
clone_size: -; d_call: -; j_call: TRBJ1-1; v_call: TRBV5-1; cdr3_aa: CASSLARVGPEAFF
clone_size: -; d_call: TRBD1; j_call: TRBJ1-1; v_call: TRBV2; cdr3_aa: CASRRTGGSEAFF
clone_size: -; d_call: TRBD1; j_call: TRBJ1-6; v_call: TRBV5-1; cdr3_aa: CASSLIPGQDRSYNSPLHF
clone_size: -; d_call: -; j_call: TRBJ1-1; v_call: TRBV30; cdr3_aa: CAWSRGRGAEAFF
clone_size: -; d_call: TRBD1; j_call: TRBJ2-1; v_call: TRBV28; cdr3_aa: CASSRPGQGMDEQFF
clone_size: -; d_call: -; j_call: TRBJ1-6; v_call: TRBV14; cdr3_aa: CASSLRETLYNSPLHF
clone_size: -; d_call: TRBD2; j_call: TRBJ2-2; v_call: TRBV29-1; cdr3_aa: CSVEAGRASGELFF
clone_size: -; d_call: -; j_call: TRBJ2-7; v_call: TRBV29-1; cdr3_aa: CSVEGSSGRAYEQYF
clone_size: -; d_call: TRBD1; j_call: TRBJ2-3; v_call: TRBV6-4; cdr3_aa: CASSDGQGATDTQYF
clone_size: -; d_call: -; j_call: TRBJ1-5; v_call: TRBV3-1/TRBV3-2; cdr3_aa: CASSQDRRGNQPQHF
clone_size: once; d_call: -; j_call: TRBJ2-7; v_call: TRBV9; cdr3_aa: CASSVAPTTGLGYEQYF
clone_size: -; d_call: -; j_call: TRBJ2-1; v_call: TRBV6-9; cdr3_aa: CASSYFPPGEDNEQFF
clone_size: -; d_call: -; j_call: TRBJ1-5; v_call: TRBV19; cdr3_aa: CASRFRTGIGQPQHF
clone_size: -; d_call: -; j_call: TRBJ2-7; v_call: TRBV7-2; cdr3_aa: CASSLEGRGYEQYF
clone_size: -; d_call: -; j_call: TRBJ2-4; v_call: TRBV7-9; cdr3_aa: CASSLSLAKNIQYF
clone_size: few; d_call: -; j_call: TRBJ2-2; v_call: TRBV3-1/TRBV3-2; cdr3_aa: CASTRRDAGVVGELFF
clone_size: -; d_call: TRBD2; j_call: TRBJ2-5; v_call: TRBV9; cdr3_aa: CASSVGLASGYQETQYF
clone_size: -; d_call: -; j_call: TRBJ1-1; v_call: TRBV30; cdr3_aa: CAWSITGAFAFF
clone_size: -; d_call: -; j_call: TRBJ1-6; v_call: TRBV6-5; cdr3_aa: CASTPSGPESPLHF
clone_size: few; d_call: -; j_call: TRBJ1-1; v_call: TRBV25-1; cdr3_aa: CASTRGGFTEAFF